The source of this TCR beta chain is a study of radiation and T cells in renal cell carcinoma. Study-wide background: Nephrectomy followed 15 Gy stereotactic body radiation by 4 weeks.

Study-level results: From baseline, blood top tumor clonotypes peaked at 2 weeks post-radiation.

To note about this clone: Its specificity is unknown.

V was clipped by 0 bases and J by 6 bases, with 14 bases between them. The length of the CDR3 is 14 residues. Germline-derived CDR1 and CDR2 are GTSNPN and SVGIG (reference sequence). The time point was: baseline pretreatment blood. Treatment described: 15 Gy SBRT to primary tumor, nephrectomy 4 weeks later. The patient's renal cell carcinoma had clear cell pathology. Only in-frame clones appear in the TCRdb table, and some are missing; sequencing was by immunoSEQ multiplex PCR. The data hold 140,000 to 150,000 clones, with about 87% observed a single time. The receptor's source is a woman between 65 and 79 years old with renal cell carcinoma. Sequenced here: blood, sampled from a patient whose treatment included radiotherapy and nephrectomy. The V and J genes are TRBV30 and TRBJ1-2; the D gene is possibly TRBD1 (5 bases). DNA for the CDR3: TGTGCCTGGAGTGTACGGCAGGGCAGCGATGGCTACACCTTC. It is translated as CAWSVRQGSDGYTF.